This TCR beta chain is from a study of neoadjuvant anti-PD-1 for oral cavity cancer. The patients had HPV-negative, locally advanced oral cavity squamous cell carcinoma. Libraries were prepared by immunoSEQ multiplex PCR; TCRdb keeps only in-frame clonotypes and omits some of them. The sample lists around 11,000 clones, 45% to 60% occurring once. Germline trimming cut 4 bases from V and 4 bases from J; bases unmatched to any gene: 1. Germline V CDR1 and CDR2: MNHNY, SVGAGI (reference sequence). This CDR3 has 14 amino acids. This sequence originates from a person between 40 and 80 years old with oral cavity squamous cell carcinoma. The chain carries TRBV6-6 and TRBJ1-6; 7 bases line up with TRBD1. Material: tumor tissue, obtained before nivolumab (anti-PD-1) treatment. In DNA, the CDR3 is TGTGCCAGCAGTTTGACAGGGTATAATTCACCCCTCCACTTT. Translating it yields CASSLTGYNSPLHF.